What follows are 27 T cell receptor beta chains derived from one specimen sequenced in a study of T cells expressing NK-cell markers. TCRdb re-called the 5' RACE reads, yielding one record per CDR3 amino acid sequence without DNA. The sample holds 550,000 to 600,000 distinct CDR3 sequences. Sequenced sample: blood T cells: a sorted CD56 or NKG2C T cell subset, CD4+ or CD8+ T cells, or bulk PBMC T cells (not recorded which). The receptors originated from a man younger than 30 in good health.

V is TRBV25-1 and J is TRBJ2-3; TCRdb proposes TRBD2, but this gene call is untestable without DNA. Germline-derived CDR1 and CDR2 are MGHDK and SYGVNS. CDR3 length equals 15 residues. The CDR3 sequence is CASSELLAGGDTQYF.

The chain is built from TRBV5-1 and TRBJ2-1; the D gene TCRdb calls, TRBD2, cannot be checked with no DNA. The CDR3 sequence is 19 residues long. Germline V gene sequence: CDR1 SGHRS, CDR2 YFSETQ. The CDR3 region is CASSFPALAGPKAYNEQFF.

The V and J genes are TRBV6-1 and TRBJ2-7; without DNA, the TCRdb call of TRBD2 cannot be checked. The CDR3 is 14 amino acids. Germline assignment: CDR1 MNHNS and CDR2 SASEGT. The CDR3 is CASSRAGRVGEQYF.

The V gene is TRBV7-6, the J gene TRBJ2-1; there is no DNA to check the TCRdb D call of TRBD1. The length of the CDR3 is 16 residues. The germline V gene has CDR1 SGHVS and CDR2 FNYEAQ. The CDR3 protein is CASSLAADSIYNEQFF. Looking up the rest from reference TRBV7-6 and TRBJ2-1 gives the full variable domain: GAGVSQSPRYKVTKRGQDVALRCDPISGHVSLYWYRQALGQGPEFLTYFNYEAQQDKSGLPNDRFSAERPEGSISTLTIQRTEQRDSAMYRCASSLAADSIYNEQFFGPGTRLTVL.

This chain uses TRBV5-1 with TRBJ2-1; TCRdb's D call of TRBD1 is untestable without DNA. Per the germline V gene, CDR1 is SGHRS and CDR2 is YFSETQ. The CDR3 is 16 residues long. This CDR3 is CASSLEAAGANNEQFF.

The CDR3 region is CASSLTGQRKPQHF. The genes are TRBV5-1 and TRBJ1-5; TCRdb's D call of TRBD1 is untestable without DNA. The germline gives CDR1 SGHRS, CDR2 YFSETQ. The CDR3 runs to 14 residues.

The V call is TRBV5-6, the J call TRBJ2-1; the D call of TRBD1 rests on TCRdb alone, since no DNA is present to check it. Germline CDR1 reads SGHDT; CDR2 reads YYEEEE. The CDR3 runs to 13 residues. This CDR3 reads CASTYGQGNEQFF.

The chain combines TRBV7-2 with TRBJ1-5; no DNA is available, so the TRBD1 call from TCRdb remains unchecked. Germline V gene data show CDR1 as SGHTA and CDR2 as FQGNSA. The CDR3 length is 15 residues. The CDR3 is CASSLVGARNQPQHF.

Here the CDR3 reads CASGEQGYNEQFF. V usage is TRBV6-2 or TRBV6-3 and J usage is TRBJ2-1; absent DNA, TCRdb's TRBD1 call cannot be checked. Germline CDR1 MNHEY, CDR2 SVGEGT. The CDR3 consists of 13 residues.

This rearrangement joins TRBV19 to TRBJ2-3. The CDR3 covers 12 residues. Germline V lookup: CDR1 LNHDA, CDR2 SQIVND (reference sequence). This chain's CDR3 is CASSIDVVTQYF.

This sequence joins TRBV12-3 or TRBV12-4 and TRBJ1-2. The CDR3 runs 12 residues. The CDR3 loop is CAGYREDYGYTF.

The chain combines TRBV7-3 with TRBJ2-4; the D call from TCRdb, TRBD1, cannot be confirmed without DNA. Germline lookup yields CDR1 SGHTA and CDR2 FQGTGA. The CDR3 extends over 16 amino acids. The CDR3 region is CASRQAGRGAKNIQYF.

V is TRBV24-1 and J is TRBJ1-2; TCRdb returns TRBD1, unconfirmable since there is no DNA. From germline, CDR1 is KGHDR and CDR2 SFDVKD. CDR3 length: 14 residues. This CDR3 is CATSETGRGYGYTF.

The chain carries TRBV14 and TRBJ2-1; TCRdb proposes TRBD2, but this gene call is untestable without DNA. CDR1 is SGHDN and CDR2 is FVKESK in the germline V gene. The CDR3 is 15 residues long. CDR3 in amino acids: CASSQKLVSGYEQFF. The full variable domain, completed using reference TRBV14 and TRBJ2-1, is EAGVTQFPSHSVIEKGQTVTLRCDPISGHDNLYWYRRVMGKEIKFLLHFVKESKQDESGMPNNRFLAERTGGTYSTLKVQPAELEDSGVYFCASSQKLVSGYEQFFGPGTRLTVL.

The V and J genes are TRBV5-6 and TRBJ2-1; TCRdb's D call, TRBD2, is unchecked because there is no DNA. Germline V CDR1 and CDR2: SGHDT, YYEEEE. CDR3 length: 17 residues. The CDR3 loop is CASSPGMGTTSGREEFF. Drawing the rest from reference TRBV5-6 and TRBJ2-1, the complete variable domain is DAGVTQSPTHLIKTRGQQVTLRCSPKSGHDTVSWYQQALGQGPQFIFQYYEEEERQRGNFPDRFSGHQFPNYSSELNVNALLLGDSALYLCASSPGMGTTSGREEFFGPGTRLTVL.

This rearrangement joins TRBV7-9 to TRBJ2-3; the TCRdb D gene call, TRBD1, has no DNA to confirm it. The CDR3 sequence is 14 residues long. Germline assignment: CDR1 SEHNR and CDR2 FQNEAQ (reference sequence). The chain's CDR3 is CASTVTGVTDTQYF.

The CDR3 loop is CASSIQGRTEAFF. V is TRBV5-1 and J is TRBJ1-1; no DNA is available, so the TRBD1 call from TCRdb remains unchecked. CDR1 is SGHRS, CDR2 YFSETQ, per germline. The CDR3 has 13 residues.

The chain combines TRBV29-1 with TRBJ2-5; the TRBD2 assignment by TCRdb is unverifiable without DNA. The germline V gene has CDR1 SQVTM and CDR2 ANQGSEA. The CDR3 has 11 residues. The CDR3 sequence: CSVEGAGTQYF. The full variable domain, in which reference TRBV29-1 and TRBJ2-5 provide the parts outside the CDR3, is SAVISQKPSRDICQRGTSLTIQCQVDSQVTMMFWYRQQPGQSLTLIATANQGSEATYESGFVIDKFPISRPNLTFSTLTVSNMSPEDSSIYLCSVEGAGTQYFGPGTRLLVL.

The chain has TRBV12-3 or TRBV12-4 and TRBJ1-2. The CDR3 runs to 15 residues. CDR3 amino acids: CASSFGSGKIRGYTF.

The V and J genes are TRBV6-5 and TRBJ1-1; TCRdb picks TRBD1, but there is no DNA to check that call. CDR1 and CDR2 from the germline V gene are MNHEY and SVGAGI. This CDR3 spans 14 amino acids. The chain's CDR3 is CASSYSRGLPEAFF.

The chain employs TRBV7-3 and TRBJ2-2; TCRdb names TRBD1, which stays unverified in the absence of DNA. This CDR3 comprises 16 residues. From germline, CDR1 is SGHTA and CDR2 FQGTGA. The CDR3 reads CASSSTGTGYAGELFF.

This chain links TRBV21-1 with TRBJ1-2; TCRdb proposes TRBD1, but this gene call is untestable without DNA. TRBV21-1 is shown as a pseudogene. The CDR3 is 16 amino acids. The CDR3 is CASSRPGTGDHYGYTF.

The chain couples TRBV29-1 to TRBJ2-1; TCRdb's assignment of TRBD1 cannot be checked, as there is no DNA. The CDR3 covers 14 residues. Germline values: CDR1 SQVTM, CDR2 ANQGSEA. The chain's CDR3 is CSVEGTGLYNEQFF.

The chain is built from TRBV7-9 and TRBJ2-7. Germline CDR1 and CDR2: SEHNR and FQNEAQ (reference sequence). The CDR3 is 14 residues long. This chain's CDR3 is CASSLVTSSYEQYF.

This rearrangement joins TRBV28 to TRBJ2-6. The CDR3 is 14 amino acids. CDR1 MDHEN and CDR2 SYDVKM come from the germline V gene. The CDR3 sequence: CASSLAREANVLTF. Filled out from reference TRBV28 and TRBJ2-6, the complete variable domain reads DVKVTQSSRYLVKRTGEKVFLECVQDMDHENMFWYRQDPGLGLRLIYFSYDVKMKEKGDIPEGYSVSREKKERFSLILESASTNQTSMYLCASSLAREANVLTFGAGSRLTVL.

This sequence joins TRBV30 and TRBJ2-6. CDR1 GTSNPN and CDR2 SVGIG come from the germline V gene (reference sequence). This CDR3 is 15 amino acids long. CDR3 protein: CAWSVPVGGANVLTF.

The chain is built from TRBV6-5 and TRBJ2-5; TCRdb returns TRBD1, unconfirmable since there is no DNA. Germline CDR1 is MNHEY and CDR2 is SVGAGI. There are 16 residues in the CDR3. The CDR3 loop is CASSPPHAKVDETQYF.